Described below is a single T cell receptor (beta chain) sequence and its context. These data are taken from a study of blood T cell repertoires in COVID-19. The CDR3 covers 15 residues. Produced via immunoSEQ multiplex PCR; TCRdb's table is partial and in-frame only. The sample lists about 220,000 clones; 82% were seen once. The receptor comes from a woman older than 75 with acute or convalescent COVID-19. The sequenced sample consisted of peripheral blood. The chain combines TRBV12-2 with TRBJ2-2; TRBD2, the table's D call, was not compared with the DNA. TRBV12-2 is a pseudogene segment. The CDR3 sequence: CASRLASSGTGELFF. The DNA of the CDR3 is TGTGCAAGTCGCTTAGCTTCTTCGGGCACCGGGGAGCTGTTTTTT.